Included here is one T cell receptor beta chain sequence, with context. Its antigen is as yet unknown. The data were obtained in a study of T-cell memory formation after mild COVID-19. As for the study in general: TCR clusters were largely donor specific. Study-wide results and limits: Some clones that responded turned up in pre-infection memory, which suggests that cross-reactive memory joined in.

TCR alpha and TCR beta cDNA libraries carrying sample barcodes and UMIs were produced by 5'RACE using constant-segment primers. One entry per CDR3 protein results from TCRdb running MiXCR on the 5' RACE reads. This repertoire shows roughly 450,000 distinct CDR3 sequences, about 18% found once; its top ten account for roughly an eighth. This CDR3 comprises 17 residues. V was clipped by 0 bases and J by 2 bases, with 14 bases between them. Germline V lookup: CDR1 SGHVS, CDR2 FQNEAQ. The sequence was collected from an adult woman who had mild COVID-19 (a few samples of this study predate the infection). Cell type and time point are not known. The specimen sequenced was PBMCs or a T cell subset sorted from them (not recorded which). V and J are TRBV7-8 and TRBJ1-5; D remains ambiguous. This CDR3 is CASSLAPVARGNQPQHF. CDR3 coding DNA: TGTGCCAGCAGCTTAGCCCCGGTCGCGAGAGGCAATCAGCCCCAGCATTTT.